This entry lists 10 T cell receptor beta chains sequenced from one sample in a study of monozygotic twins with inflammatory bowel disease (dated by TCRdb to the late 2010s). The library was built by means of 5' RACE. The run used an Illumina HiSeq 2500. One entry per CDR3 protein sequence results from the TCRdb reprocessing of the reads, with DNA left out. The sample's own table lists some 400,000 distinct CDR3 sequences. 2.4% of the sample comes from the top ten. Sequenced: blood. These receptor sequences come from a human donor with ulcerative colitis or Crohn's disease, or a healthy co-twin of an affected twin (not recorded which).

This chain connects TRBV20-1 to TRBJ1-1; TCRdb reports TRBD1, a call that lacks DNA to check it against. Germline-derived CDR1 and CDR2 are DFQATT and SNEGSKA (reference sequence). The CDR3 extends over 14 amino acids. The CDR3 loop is CSASTGTSNTEAFF.

CDR3 region: CASSQGLGPGHTEAFF. The rearrangement uses TRBV4-2 and TRBJ1-1; TCRdb lists TRBD1, though no DNA is available to test this call. This CDR3 comprises 16 residues. Germline loops: CDR1 LGHNA, CDR2 YNFKEQ.

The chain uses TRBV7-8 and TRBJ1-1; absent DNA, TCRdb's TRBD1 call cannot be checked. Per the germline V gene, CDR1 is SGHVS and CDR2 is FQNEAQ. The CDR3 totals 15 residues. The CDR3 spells CASSLVQVMNTEAFF. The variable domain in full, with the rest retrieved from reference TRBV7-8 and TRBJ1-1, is GAGVSQSPRYKVAKRGQDVALRCDPISGHVSLFWYQQALGQGPEFLTYFQNEAQLDKSGLPSDRFFAERPEGSVSTLKIQRTQQEDSAVYLCASSLVQVMNTEAFFGQGTRLTVV.

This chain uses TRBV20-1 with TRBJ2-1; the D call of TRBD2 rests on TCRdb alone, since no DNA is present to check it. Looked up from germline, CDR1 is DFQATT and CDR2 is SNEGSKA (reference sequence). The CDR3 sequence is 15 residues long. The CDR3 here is CSARSWTSGSYEQFF.

The CDR3 loop is CASSHFADTQYF. The chain uses TRBV2 and TRBJ2-3. The CDR3 is made up of 12 amino acids. CDR1 is SNHLY, CDR2 FYNNEI, per germline.

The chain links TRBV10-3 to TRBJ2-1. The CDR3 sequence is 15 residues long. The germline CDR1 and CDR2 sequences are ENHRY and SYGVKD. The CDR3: CAISESTHRLEEQFF.

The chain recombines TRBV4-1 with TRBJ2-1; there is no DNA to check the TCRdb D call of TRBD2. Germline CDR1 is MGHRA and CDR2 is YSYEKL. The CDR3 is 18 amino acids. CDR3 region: CASSQSIAGLAGVNEQFF.

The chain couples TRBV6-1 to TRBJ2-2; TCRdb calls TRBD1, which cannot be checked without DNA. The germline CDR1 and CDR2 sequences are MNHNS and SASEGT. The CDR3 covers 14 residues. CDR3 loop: CATRGQGGPGELFF.

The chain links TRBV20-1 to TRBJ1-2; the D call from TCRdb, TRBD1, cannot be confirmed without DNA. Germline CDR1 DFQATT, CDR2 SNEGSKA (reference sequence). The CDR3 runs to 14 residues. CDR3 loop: CSAPNLQGNYGYTF.

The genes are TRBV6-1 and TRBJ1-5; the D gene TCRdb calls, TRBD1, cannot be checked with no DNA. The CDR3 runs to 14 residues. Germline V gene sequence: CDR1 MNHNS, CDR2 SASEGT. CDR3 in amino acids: CASRPGTFNQPQHF.